This T cell receptor (beta chain) comes out of a study of cytomegalovirus exposure and HLA in healthy donors. Findings of the study overall: TCR clusters originating in the first cohort tended to co-occur in the 120 validation repertoires, according to a later analysis. Rarity held for most TCR sequences, but there were some public TCRs that occurred in many donors. Among TCR beta chains, those listed as cytomegalovirus-associated numbered over 150. CMV antigen specificity of three CMV-associated chains was confirmed in vitro.

V lost 5 bases and J 0 bases, leaving 10 bases between the germline ends. The CDR3 runs 14 residues. The germline V gene encodes CDR1 SGHTA and CDR2 FQGNSA. A word on this clone: What it binds is unknown.

The method was immunoSEQ multiplex PCR; TCRdb's version includes in-frame clones alone and lacks a portion of them. The sample lists approximately 280,000 clones, roughly 90% occurring once. This rearrangement joins TRBV7-2 to TRBJ1-2, with D perhaps TRBD1 (5 bases). Sequenced sample: PBMCs. The receptor comes from a woman aged 18-30 years in good health and CMV-seronegative. CDR3 in DNA: TGTGCCAGCAGCCCGGACACCGCTAACTATGGCTACACCTTC. Translation gives CASSPDTANYGYTF.